Here is one T cell receptor (beta chain) with its context. The target antigen is unknown. This sample was included in a study of shared clonotypes between healthy human individuals. General observations from the study: Collection of samples was limited to blood; tissue repertoires likely differ. Shared clonotypes: about 5% naive CD4, about 3.3% naive CD8, less than 2.5% memory CD4, 0.4% to 0.45% memory CD8.

The protocol was immunoSEQ multiplex PCR, while the TCRdb copy is restricted to in-frame clones and leaves out a portion. The table records about 1.5 million clones, 95% to 97% of them present only once. From germline, CDR1 is SGHRS and CDR2 YFSETQ. The CDR3 is made up of 14 amino acids. V shed 5 bases and J shed 4 bases, with 14 bases lying between them. V is TRBV5-1 and J is TRBJ2-3; no reliable D call. Sequencing used naive CD4+ T cells sorted from blood. Regarding subset: CD45RA+ positively selected. The clonotype originates from a man between 25 and 39 years old in good health. The CDR3 here is CASRAGPAADTQYF. DNA of the CDR3: TGCGCCAGCAGGGCTGGACCAGCCGCAGATACGCAGTATTTT.